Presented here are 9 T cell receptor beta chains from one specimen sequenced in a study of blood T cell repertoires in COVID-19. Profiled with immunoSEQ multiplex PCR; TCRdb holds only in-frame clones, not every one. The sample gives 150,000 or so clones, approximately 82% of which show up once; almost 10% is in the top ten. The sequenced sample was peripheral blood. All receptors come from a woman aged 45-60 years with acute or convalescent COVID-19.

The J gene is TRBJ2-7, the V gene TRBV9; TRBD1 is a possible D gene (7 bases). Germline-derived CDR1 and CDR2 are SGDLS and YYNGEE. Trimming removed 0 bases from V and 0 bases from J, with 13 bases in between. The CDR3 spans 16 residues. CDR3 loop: CASSVGGRTGSYEQYF. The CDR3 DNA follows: TGTGCCAGCAGCGTAGGTGGGAGGACAGGCTCCTACGAGCAGTACTTC.

The CDR3 DNA follows: TGTGCCAGCAGTGACACAGGGGCCGGGGAGCTGTTTTTT. It is translated as CASSDTGAGELFF. The chain uses TRBV6-1 and TRBJ2-2; 7 positions agree with TRBD1. The length of the CDR3 is 13 residues. Trimming took 3 bases from V and 6 from J; bases not matched to a gene: 1. Germline V CDR1 and CDR2: MNHNS, SASEGT.

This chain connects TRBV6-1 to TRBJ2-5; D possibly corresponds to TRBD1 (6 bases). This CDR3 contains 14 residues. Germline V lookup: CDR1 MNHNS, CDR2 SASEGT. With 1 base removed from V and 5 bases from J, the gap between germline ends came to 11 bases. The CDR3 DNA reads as TGTGCCAGCAGTGAAGACAGGGTTAAGGAGACCCAGTACTTC. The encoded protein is CASSEDRVKETQYF.

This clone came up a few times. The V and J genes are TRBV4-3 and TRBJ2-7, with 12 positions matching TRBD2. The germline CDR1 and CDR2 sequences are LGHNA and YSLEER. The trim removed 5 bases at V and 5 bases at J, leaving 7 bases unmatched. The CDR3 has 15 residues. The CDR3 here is CASSTRLAGEHEQYF. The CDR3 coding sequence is TGCGCCAGCAGCACCCGACTAGCGGGAGAACACGAGCAGTACTTC.

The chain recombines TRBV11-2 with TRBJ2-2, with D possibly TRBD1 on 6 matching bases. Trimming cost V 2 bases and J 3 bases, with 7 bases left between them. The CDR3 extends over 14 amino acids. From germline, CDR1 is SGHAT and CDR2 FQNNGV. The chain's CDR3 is CASSLTGYTGELFF. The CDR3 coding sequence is TGTGCCAGCAGCTTAACAGGGTACACCGGGGAGCTGTTTTTT.

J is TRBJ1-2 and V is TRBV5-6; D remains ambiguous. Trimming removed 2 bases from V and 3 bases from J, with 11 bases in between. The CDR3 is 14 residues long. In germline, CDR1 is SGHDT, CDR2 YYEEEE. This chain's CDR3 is CASSFGGEHYGYTF. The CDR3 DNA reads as TGTGCCAGCAGCTTTGGCGGGGAGCACTATGGCTACACCTTC.

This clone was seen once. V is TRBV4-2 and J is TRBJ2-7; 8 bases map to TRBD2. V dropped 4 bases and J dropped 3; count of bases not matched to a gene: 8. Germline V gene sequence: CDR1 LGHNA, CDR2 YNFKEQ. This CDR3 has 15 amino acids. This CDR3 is CASSPSGLDLYEQYF. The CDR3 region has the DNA TGTGCCAGCAGCCCCTCGGGACTAGACCTCTACGAGCAGTACTTC.

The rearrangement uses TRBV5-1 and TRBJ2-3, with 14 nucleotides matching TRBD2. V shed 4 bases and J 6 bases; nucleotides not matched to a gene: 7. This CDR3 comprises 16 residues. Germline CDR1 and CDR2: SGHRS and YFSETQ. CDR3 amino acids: CASSPRGTSGGDTQYF. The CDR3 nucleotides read TGCGCCAGCAGCCCGAGGGGGACTAGCGGGGGTGATACGCAGTATTTT. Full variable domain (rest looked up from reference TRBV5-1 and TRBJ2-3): KAGVTQTPRYLIKTRGQQVTLSCSPISGHRSVSWYQQTPGQGLQFLFEYFSETQRNKGNFPGRFSGRQFSNSRSEMNVSTLELGDSALYLCASSPRGTSGGDTQYFGPGTRLTVL.

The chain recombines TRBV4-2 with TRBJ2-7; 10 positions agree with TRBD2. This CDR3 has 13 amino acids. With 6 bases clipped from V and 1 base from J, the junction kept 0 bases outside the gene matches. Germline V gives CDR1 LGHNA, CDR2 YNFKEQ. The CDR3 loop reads CASRGLASYEQYF. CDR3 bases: TGTGCCAGCAGGGGACTAGCGTCCTACGAGCAGTACTTC.